This record concerns one TCR beta chain sequence. The antigen is undetermined. The V gene end was trimmed by 11 bases and the J gene end by 2 bases; junction bases not matched to a gene: 5. The CDR3 has 12 amino acids. Germline loops: CDR1 SNHLY, CDR2 FYNNEI. The authors' processing: Filtering differed since immunoSEQ provided only junctions, with no quality scores. Profiling relied on immunoSEQ multiplex PCR, and the TCRdb table lists in-frame clones only, not all of them. Clone size and V and J calls were adopted from that table, with D and trimming inferred from the DNA. The profile shows about half a million clones, roughly 80% of them singletons. These data are taken from a study of shared clonotypes between healthy human individuals. Overall study context: The cohort had two women and a few men, ages 18 to 49.

Study-level results: Limited genetic and exposure-history diversity came from having few donors.

This clonotype was obtained from a woman aged 40 to 49 in good health. Some clones in this sample may be carry-over from other donors' samples. The rearrangement uses TRBV2 and TRBJ2-7; 8 nucleotides agree with TRBD1. Sequencing was done on a sample of PBMCs. The CDR3 loop is CASGTGPYEQYF. The CDR3 DNA reads as TGTGCCTCCGGGACAGGCCCCTACGAGCAGTACTTC.